A selection of T cell receptor beta chains follows, all from one sample in a study of blood T cell repertoires in COVID-19. This table comes from immunoSEQ multiplex PCR, and its TCRdb copy is limited to in-frame clones, with some not included. The table has about 200,000 clones, 75% to 90% seen once. Sample: peripheral blood. The receptor source for this set is a human donor in a cohort sampled during active COVID-19. Each CDR3 is given with its conserved first and last residue. The D gene is left open where the match is weak. Clone size is stated in some rows and not others, as once, few, many or a class when expanded.

V gene	J gene	clone size	D gene	CDR3 DNA	CDR3 protein
TRBV7-6	TRBJ2-7	.	.	TGTGCCAGCAGCCCCCGAGAGCGCTACGAGCAGTACTTC	CASSPRERYEQYF
TRBV11-2	TRBJ2-5	.	TRBD2	TGTGCCAGCAGCTTAGCCGGGAGGGTTGGGGAGACCCAGTACTTC	CASSLAGRVGETQYF
TRBV7-9	TRBJ2-3	.	.	TGTGCCAGCAGCGGCCCACGGGGGATGAGCACAGATACGCAGTATTTT	CASSGPRGMSTDTQYF
TRBV19	TRBJ2-2	few	.	TGTGCCAGTAAGGCAGCAGGGACCGGGGAGCTGTTTTTT	CASKAAGTGELFF
TRBV7-2	TRBJ2-7	.	.	TGTGCCAGCAGCCCCTCGGGGACAAGGAGATACGAGCAGTACTTC	CASSPSGTRRYEQYF
TRBV28	TRBJ1-3	.	.	TGTGCCAGCAGCGAACTAGGGGGTTCTGGAAACACCATATATTTT	CASSELGGSGNTIYF
TRBV6-5	TRBJ1-2	.	TRBD1	TGTGCCAGCAGTTACGACGACAGGGAATTCGGTGGCTACACCTTC	CASSYDDREFGGYTF
TRBV6-5	TRBJ2-2	once	TRBD1	TGTGCCAGCAGTCAGGGGGCCGACGGGGAGCTGTTTTTT	CASSQGADGELFF
TRBV7-2	TRBJ1-1	once	.	TGTGCCAGCAGCCCACCCCCCGGAGGAAACACTGAAGCTTTCTTT	CASSPPPGGNTEAFF
TRBV7-9	TRBJ2-7	many	TRBD2	TGTGCCAGCAGCTTAACTAGCGGCGAGCAGTACTTC	CASSLTSGEQYF
TRBV7-9	TRBJ1-3	.	.	TGTGCCAGCAGCTCGGGACTGTCCTCTGGAAACACCATATATTTT	CASSSGLSSGNTIYF
TRBV9	TRBJ1-2	.	TRBD1	TGTGCCAGCAGCGTAAATACAGGGGCCTATGGCTACACCTTC	CASSVNTGAYGYTF
TRBV21-1	TRBJ2-6	.	.	TGTGCCAGCAGCAGCCGGGAGTCTGGGGCCAACGTCCTGACTTTC	CASSSRESGANVLTF
TRBV28	TRBJ2-7	.	TRBD2	TGTGCCAGCAGTTCAACGACGGGACTAGCGGATCAGTCAGGCTCCTACGAGCAGTACTTC	CASSSTTGLADQSGSYEQYF
TRBV7-9	TRBJ1-4	.	.	TGTGCCAGCAGCACGCAGGGGTTACAGGAAAAACTGTTTTTT	CASSTQGLQEKLFF
TRBV20-1	TRBJ1-1	.	.	TGCAGTGCTAGTCCCAGAGGGTTTCAGCGGGGGAACACTGAAGCTTTCTTT	CSASPRGFQRGNTEAFF
TRBV27	TRBJ1-4	.	.	TGTGCCAGCAGTAGCAGGGGACCTAATGAAAAACTGTTTTTT	CASSSRGPNEKLFF
TRBV5-1	TRBJ2-7	.	TRBD1	TGCGCCAGCAGCGCGGGACAGGGAGGGACCTACGAGCAGTACTTC	CASSAGQGGTYEQYF
TRBV19	TRBJ1-5	.	TRBD1	TGTGCCAGTAGTATAGTAAGGACAGGGCAGTATAGCAATCAGCCCCAGCATTTT	CASSIVRTGQYSNQPQHF
TRBV11-1	TRBJ2-7	once	TRBD1	TGTGCCAGCAGACCCCCCGGGACAGGCTCTTCCAGGGAGTACTTC	CASRPPGTGSSREYF
TRBV30	TRBJ1-3	few	.	TGTGCCTGGTCCCTAGGGGGCTCTGGAAACACCATATATTTT	CAWSLGGSGNTIYF
TRBV28	TRBJ2-7	.	TRBD1	TGTGCCAGCAGTCTAGCCCGGGACAGGGCCCCCTCCTACGAGCAGTACTTC	CASSLARDRAPSYEQYF
TRBV7-3	TRBJ1-2	.	.	TGTGCCAGCAGCTTAATTGCAGGGGAGGGCTACACCTTC	CASSLIAGEGYTF
TRBV4-2	TRBJ2-2	few	.	TGTGCCAGCAGCCAAGAAGTCCAGGGTCCGAACACCGGGGAGCTGTTTTTT	CASSQEVQGPNTGELFF
TRBV7-3	TRBJ2-7	.	TRBD1	TGTGCCAGCAGCGCGACAGGGCCCTCCTACGAGCAGTACTTC	CASSATGPSYEQYF
TRBV13	TRBJ2-7	.	TRBD2	TGTGCCAGCAGCTCCGAAGCGGGACCCAAACGGGAGCAGTACTTC	CASSSEAGPKREQYF
TRBV28	TRBJ2-7	.	.	TGTGCCAGCGAGGGCGGAGCTTCCTACGAGCAGTACTTC	CASEGGASYEQYF
TRBV18	TRBJ1-1	.	TRBD1	TGTGCCAGCTCACCGAGGGACAGGGGACTCTTCGCTGAAGCTTTCTTT	CASSPRDRGLFAEAFF